The sequence of this T cell receptor (beta chain) was determined in a study of cytomegalovirus exposure and HLA in healthy donors. As for the study in general: Among the approximately 380 donors who were genotyped, about 79% fell in the genetic ancestry cluster that is associated with self-reported Caucasian donors.

The PCR ran on 60 Vbeta and 13 Jbeta primers. Data came from immunoSEQ multiplex PCR; TCRdb stores just in-frame clones and leaves some out. The sample has approximately 110,000 clones; roughly 81% are singletons. With respect to this clone: The antigen remains undetermined.

Whole-study findings and limits: Data from an earlier analysis indicated that most TCR beta V segments were productive either about 87% or about 30% of the time. With later analysis, a missense DCLRE1C variant became linked to TCR beta V- and J-gene trimming.

Germline V CDR1 and CDR2: SNHLY, FYNNEI. The CDR3 consists of 17 residues. V dropped 2 bases and J dropped 9; count of bases not matched to a gene: 16. V usage is TRBV2 and J usage is TRBJ1-5, with 7 positions matching TRBD1. Material: PBMCs. This receptor was obtained from a woman in her thirties in good health and CMV-seronegative. CDR3 residues: CASSETFLDRLSRPQHF. CDR3 nucleotide sequence: TGTGCCAGCAGTGAAACTTTCCTGGACAGGCTATCCAGGCCCCAGCATTTT.